The rows below give T cell receptor beta chains drawn from one sample of a study of T cell responses to AZD1222 COVID-19 vaccine. Assay: immunoSEQ multiplex PCR; the TCRdb copy retains only in-frame clones and omits some. Of 120,000 to 150,000 clones listed, 91% were seen once; the top ten hold 5%. This material consisted of peripheral blood, taken on day 0 of AZD1222 vaccination. These receptors were taken from an adult in good health. CDR3s include the opening cysteine and the closing phenylalanine or tryptophan. The D gene is left open where the match is weak. The listing skips clone size in some rows; elsewhere it reads once, few, many or a size class.

J | V | size | D | DNA | CDR3
TRBJ2-1 | TRBV5-1 | . | . | TGCGCCAGCAGCTTGGACGGGTCCTACAATGAGCAGTTCTTC | CASSLDGSYNEQFF
TRBJ2-7 | TRBV28 | . | . | TGTGCCAGCAGGGCAGGGGTTCTTTACGAGCAGTACTTC | CASRAGVLYEQYF
TRBJ1-1 | TRBV6-5 | . | TRBD1 | TGTGCCAGCAGTTATTATGGGACAGCGTATGAAGCTTTCTTT | CASSYYGTAYEAFF
TRBJ2-1 | TRBV19 | . | . | TGTGCCAGTAGTATCGGTGGTAGTGACCTAAATGAGCAGTTCTTC | CASSIGGSDLNEQFF
TRBJ2-5 | TRBV11-2 | . | TRBD1 | TGTGCCAGCAGCCAGACAGGGGCCCAACAAGAGACCCAGTACTTC | CASSQTGAQQETQYF
TRBJ2-7 | TRBV4-3 | . | . | TGCGCCAGCAGCCAAGATGATCAGGAGGGTCTCGTCGAGCAGTACTTC | CASSQDDQEGLVEQYF
TRBJ2-7 | TRBV13 | . | TRBD2 | TGTGCCAGCAGCAACTTACTAGCGGGAGCAGGGGAGCAGTACTTC | CASSNLLAGAGEQYF
TRBJ1-4 | TRBV30 | . | . | TGTGCCTGGAGTGTACAATTTGAAAAACTGTTTTTT | CAWSVQFEKLFF
TRBJ2-2 | TRBV7-9 | . | TRBD2 | TGTGCCAGCACCTCCGGACTAGCGGGAGTCGGGGAGCTGTTTTTT | CASTSGLAGVGELFF
TRBJ1-6 | TRBV5-8 | once | TRBD1 | TGTGCCAGCAGCTCTCTCAGGGGGGATTCACCCCTCCACTTT | CASSSLRGDSPLHF
TRBJ2-7 | TRBV6-5 | . | . | TGTGCCAGCAGTTACTCGTCTAACTACGAGCAGTACTTC | CASSYSSNYEQYF
TRBJ2-7 | TRBV6-5 | . | . | TGTGCCAGCAGTTACGACCGGAATGGCTACGAGCAGTACTTC | CASSYDRNGYEQYF
TRBJ1-2 | TRBV5-1 | . | . | TGCGCCAGCAGCTTGGAAGGTGCGGGCAACTATGGCTACACCTTC | CASSLEGAGNYGYTF
TRBJ1-1 | TRBV28 | once | . | TGTGCCAGCAGTTCCCCAGGGCATATGAACACTGAAGCTTTCTTT | CASSSPGHMNTEAFF
TRBJ2-3 | TRBV7-2 | . | . | TGTGCCAGCAGCTTAGATCGGGCTAGCACAGATACGCAGTATTTT | CASSLDRASTDTQYF
TRBJ1-5 | TRBV4-3 | once | . | TGCGCCAGCAGCCAAGATAGCAATCAGCCCCAGCATTTT | CASSQDSNQPQHF
TRBJ2-2 | TRBV6-1 | few | TRBD1 | TGTGCCAGCAGGGACAGGGGGCTCACCGGGGAGCTGTTTTTT | CASRDRGLTGELFF
TRBJ2-2 | TRBV6-2/TRBV6-3 | . | . | TGTGCCAGCAGTTACGTGAACCGGCCCGGGGAGCTGTTTTTT | CASSYVNRPGELFF
TRBJ2-1 | TRBV3-1/TRBV3-2 | few | TRBD2 | TGTGCCAGCAGCCCCGGACTAGCGGGCATTGGTGAGCAGTTCTTC | CASSPGLAGIGEQFF
TRBJ1-2 | TRBV6-1 | . | . | TGTGCCAGCAGTGAATTGGGGAAGAGAGGCTACACCTTC | CASSELGKRGYTF
TRBJ2-3 | TRBV9 | . | . | TGTGCCAGCAGCGCTTCGACAGGAGCCAGCACAGATACGCAGTATTTT | CASSASTGASTDTQYF
TRBJ2-7 | TRBV6-1 | . | TRBD2 | TGTGCCAGCAGTCAAGCGGGACCTAACTACGAGCAGTACTTC | CASSQAGPNYEQYF
TRBJ2-1 | TRBV5-1 | . | . | TGCGCCAGCAGCTTGGACGAGACTTTCCACAATGAGCAGTTCTTC | CASSLDETFHNEQFF
TRBJ1-1 | TRBV19 | . | . | TGTGCCAGTAACCTGGGCTACACTGAAGCTTTCTTT | CASNLGYTEAFF
TRBJ2-7 | TRBV7-8 | . | . | TGTGCCAGCAGCTTAGACGGGGCACGCGGGGAAGAGGGGTACTTC | CASSLDGARGEEGYF
TRBJ2-5 | TRBV27 | . | . | TGTGCCAGCAGTATGGGGAAGACCCAGTACTTC | CASSMGKTQYF
TRBJ1-2 | TRBV11-2 | . | . | TGTGCCAGCCATAGTATCTTAAGGGTCGATGGCTACACCTTC | CASHSILRVDGYTF
TRBJ2-1 | TRBV7-2 | once | TRBD2 | TGTGCCAGCTCCTTAATGGCGGGAGGGCCTGTAGATGAGCAGTTCTTC | CASSLMAGGPVDEQFF
TRBJ1-5 | TRBV7-8 | . | . | TGTGCCAGCAGCTTAGCGCCGGGGGTCAATCAGCCCCAGCATTTT | CASSLAPGVNQPQHF
TRBJ1-1 | TRBV4-3 | . | . | TGCGCCAGCAGCCAAGTTTTCGGTCTTGAAGCTTTCTTT | CASSQVFGLEAFF
TRBJ2-5 | TRBV7-6 | once | . | TGTGCCAGCAGCTTAGCGAGGGGCAATGGGGAGACCCAGTACTTC | CASSLARGNGETQYF
TRBJ1-4 | TRBV5-6 | . | TRBD1 | TGTGCCAGCAGCCCCGCGGCAGGGGGTCACGGTCGTCTGTTTTTT | CASSPAAGGHGRLFF
TRBJ2-1 | TRBV9 | . | . | TGTGCCAGCAGCGTAGAATACAATGAGCAGTTCTTC | CASSVEYNEQFF
TRBJ1-1 | TRBV10-2 | . | . | TGCGCCAGCAGTGCCTACGGGGCGCAAACTGAAGCTTTCTTT | CASSAYGAQTEAFF
TRBJ2-7 | TRBV19 | . | . | TGTGCCAGTAGTATAAACAGATACTACGAGCAGTACTTC | CASSINRYYEQYF
TRBJ2-1 | TRBV7-7 | . | TRBD2 | TGTGCTAGCAGTTCGGGACTAGCGGGAGTGAATGAGCAGTTCTTC | CASSSGLAGVNEQFF
TRBJ1-3 | TRBV2 | once | . | TGTGCCAGCAGCTTTGACACTAACTCTGGAAACACCATATATTTT | CASSFDTNSGNTIYF
TRBJ1-5 | TRBV6-1 | once | . | TGTGCCAGCAGTGAAGATGGGGTCCAGCCCCAGCATTTT | CASSEDGVQPQHF
TRBJ2-2 | TRBV19 | . | . | TGTGCCAGTAGTCTGCAGCAACCTTCAGGGAACACCGGGGAGCTGTTTTTT | CASSLQQPSGNTGELFF
TRBJ2-6 | TRBV25-1 | . | . | TGTGCCAGCAGTCCTGGGGCCAACGTCCTGACTTTC | CASSPGANVLTF
TRBJ2-1 | TRBV4-3 | . | . | TGCGCCAGCAGCCAAGAAGAGGACAGGATAGCGGTAAGCTCCTACAATGAGCAGTTCTTC | CASSQEEDRIAVSSYNEQFF
TRBJ1-3 | TRBV11-2 | . | TRBD1 | TGTGCCAGCAGCTTATCGTCAGGGACAGCTGGAAACACCATATATTTT | CASSLSSGTAGNTIYF
TRBJ2-2 | TRBV5-4 | . | . | TGTGCCAGCAGCCTTCAGAACACCGGGGAGCTGTTTTTT | CASSLQNTGELFF
TRBJ1-5 | TRBV5-8 | . | . | TGTGCCAGCAGCTTGTCGGGTAGCCGGGGGTATTACAATCAGCCCCAGCATTTT | CASSLSGSRGYYNQPQHF
TRBJ2-7 | TRBV28 | . | . | TGTGCCAGCAGTTTATCGGCCAGGGTTGCCGAGCAGTACTTC | CASSLSARVAEQYF
TRBJ2-7 | TRBV19 | . | TRBD1 | TGTGCCAGTAGTATAGTTTTGGGGACAGGGCATAACGAGCAGTACTTC | CASSIVLGTGHNEQYF
TRBJ2-1 | TRBV6-2/TRBV6-3 | . | . | TGTGCCAGCAGTTGGCCGGTAGAGGACCTCTCCAATGAGCAGTTCTTC | CASSWPVEDLSNEQFF
TRBJ2-7 | TRBV3-1/TRBV3-2 | . | . | TGTGCCAGCAGCCAAGAGCCTGCACCCTACGAGCAGTACTTC | CASSQEPAPYEQYF
TRBJ2-2 | TRBV6-5 | . | . | TGTGCCAGCTCCGGAAGGGCTAGAGGGGAGCTGTTTTTT | CASSGRARGELFF
TRBJ1-2 | TRBV10-3 | . | . | TGTGCCATCAGTGAGTCGCGGTCCTGGGATGGCTACACCTTC | CAISESRSWDGYTF
TRBJ2-1 | TRBV5-1 | . | . | TGCGCCAGCAGCCCAAGTTCTTCCTACAATGAGCAGTTCTTC | CASSPSSSYNEQFF
TRBJ2-2 | TRBV11-2 | few | TRBD1 | TGTGCCAGCAGCTTAGATTGGGCGGGGACAGGGGAAACCGGGGAGCTGTTTTTT | CASSLDWAGTGETGELFF
TRBJ2-1 | TRBV27 | . | TRBD2 | TGTGCCAGCAGTTTCTTGTCTAGCGGGAATGAGCAGTTCTTC | CASSFLSSGNEQFF
TRBJ1-1 | TRBV3-1/TRBV3-2 | . | TRBD1 | TGTGCCAGCAGCCAAGAGGGACAGGGGGCGTCTGAAGCTTTCTTT | CASSQEGQGASEAFF
TRBJ2-7 | TRBV7-9 | . | . | TGTGCCAGCGGGCTCCTGACAGGAACATACGAGCAGTACTTC | CASGLLTGTYEQYF